The 31 T cell receptor beta chains reported below all come from one sample, sequenced in a study of OX40 agonist ivuxolimab in advanced cancers. Some clones are missing from TCRdb's copy, which holds only in-frame ones; the method was immunoSEQ multiplex PCR. This table holds around 16,000 clones, under 65% found once. This specimen was CD4+ or CD8+ T cells sorted from blood, taken in a trial of the OX40 agonist ivuxolimab. Source of these receptors: an adult with an advanced solid tumor such as melanoma, head and neck, liver or kidney cancer.

This chain links TRBV29-1 with TRBJ2-7; D may match TRBD1 or TRBD2 (5 bases each). Trimming cost V 0 bases and J 1 base, with 13 bases left between them. The CDR3 runs to 15 residues. From germline, CDR1 is SQVTM and CDR2 ANQGSEA. The CDR3 DNA is TGCAGCGTTGAAGAAGGAATGGGGGTATCCTACGAGCAGTACTTC. Protein sequence: CSVEEGMGVSYEQYF.

On this clone: This specimen includes other DNA sequences encoding the same CDR3. J is TRBJ2-7 and V is TRBV7-9, with D unresolved. This CDR3 is 12 amino acids long. Germline V gene sequence: CDR1 SEHNR, CDR2 FQNEAQ (reference sequence). V was shortened by 2 bases and J by 6 bases, with 8 bases between the two germline ends. The CDR3 protein is CASSLRPGEQYF. CDR3 nucleotides: TGTGCCAGCAGCTTACGGCCGGGCGAGCAGTACTTC.

This clone was seen a few times. The chain employs TRBV5-8 and TRBJ2-1; TRBD2 aligns across 10 bases. CDR1 is SGHTS and CDR2 is YDEGEE in the germline V gene. Losses at the gene ends were 0 bases for V and 5 bases for J; bases not matched to a gene: 2. This CDR3 region has 15 residues. The DNA for the CDR3 is TGTGCCAGCAGCTTGGGGCTAGCGGGGGACAATGAGCAGTTCTTC. As protein: CASSLGLAGDNEQFF. Full variable domain (missing parts from reference TRBV5-8 and TRBJ2-1): EAGVTQSPTHLIKTRGQQATLRCSPISGHTSVYWYQQALGLGLQFLLWYDEGEERNRGNFPPRFSGRQFPNYSSELNVNALELEDSALYLCASSLGLAGDNEQFFGPGTRLTVL.

This clone was observed a few times. This chain uses TRBV18 with TRBJ2-2; a weak D match, TRBD1 (5 bases). Per the germline V gene, CDR1 is KGHSH and CDR2 is LQKENI. The CDR3 is made up of 15 amino acids. V was trimmed by 1 base and J by 4 bases, leaving 10 bases between them. The CDR3 reads CASSPRRVATGELFF. CDR3 DNA: TGTGCCAGCTCACCACGCAGGGTGGCCACCGGGGAGCTGTTTTTT. The whole variable domain, filled in from reference TRBV18 and TRBJ2-2, reads NAGVMQNPRHLVRRRGQEARLRCSPMKGHSHVYWYRQLPEEGLKFMVYLQKENIIDESGMPKERFSAEFPKEGPSILRIQQVVRGDSAAYFCASSPRRVATGELFFGEGSRLTVL.

The V and J genes are TRBV11-3 and TRBJ2-2, with D maybe TRBD1 (6 bases). The CDR3 sequence is 15 residues long. V was clipped by 4 bases and J by 5 bases, with 14 bases between them. Germline values: CDR1 SGHNT, CDR2 YENEEA. This chain's CDR3 is CASSSFRDRTGELFF. The DNA of the CDR3 is TGTGCCAGCAGCTCGTTTCGCGACAGGACCGGGGAGCTGTTTTTT.

The chain links TRBV4-3 to TRBJ2-3; D gene unclear. Trimming took off 5 bases at V and 4 bases at J, with 25 bases between the two ends. This CDR3 spans 18 amino acids. From germline, CDR1 is LGHNA and CDR2 YSLEER. CDR3 residues: CASSAVEGKADESDTQYF. In DNA form, the CDR3 reads TGCGCCAGCAGCGCGGTGGAAGGAAAGGCCGACGAATCAGATACGCAGTATTTT.

The V gene is TRBV5-6, the J gene TRBJ2-3; D unclear. Germline lookup yields CDR1 SGHDT and CDR2 YYEEEE. Deletions cut 2 bases from V and 4 bases from J, with 5 bases between. The CDR3 has 12 residues. The CDR3 region is CASSFYADTQYF. CDR3 nucleotide sequence: TGTGCCAGCAGCTTTTACGCAGATACGCAGTATTTT. Drawing the rest from reference TRBV5-6 and TRBJ2-3, the complete variable domain is DAGVTQSPTHLIKTRGQQVTLRCSPKSGHDTVSWYQQALGQGPQFIFQYYEEEERQRGNFPDRFSGHQFPNYSSELNVNALLLGDSALYLCASSFYADTQYFGPGTRLTVL.

The sample holds a few counts of this clone. The gene calls are TRBV5-4 and TRBJ2-7; 10 nucleotides line up with TRBD1. Trimming cost V 4 bases and J 1 base; bases outside gene matches: 8. This CDR3 contains 16 residues. CDR1 is SGHNT and CDR2 is YYREEE in the germline V gene (reference sequence). The CDR3 is CASSTGTGAASYEQYF. Written as DNA, the CDR3 is TGTGCCAGCAGCACTGGGACAGGGGCAGCGTCCTACGAGCAGTACTTC. Drawing the rest from reference TRBV5-4 and TRBJ2-7, the complete variable domain is ETGVTQSPTHLIKTRGQQVTLRCSSQSGHNTVSWYQQALGQGPQFIFQYYREEENGRGNFPPRFSGLQFPNYSSELNVNALELDDSALYLCASSTGTGAASYEQYFGPGTRLTVT.

The chain is built from TRBV13 and TRBJ2-3; D gene uncertain. The V end was cut by 0 bases, the J end by 4 bases, with 2 bases between. Germline V gene lookup returns CDR1 PRHDT and CDR2 FYEKMQ (reference sequence). The CDR3 contains 12 residues. The CDR3 spells CASSLGADTQYF. DNA of the CDR3: TGTGCCAGCAGCTTAGGCGCAGATACGCAGTATTTT. Together with reference TRBV13 and TRBJ2-3, the CDR3 gives the full variable domain: AAGVIQSPRHLIKEKRETATLKCYPIPRHDTVYWYQQGPGQDPQFLISFYEKMQSDKGSIPDRFSAQQFSDYHSELNMSSLELGDSALYFCASSLGADTQYFGPGTRLTVL.

The rearrangement joins TRBV4-3 to TRBJ2-7; 7 nucleotides align to TRBD2. Looked up from germline, CDR1 is LGHNA and CDR2 is YSLEER. With 0 bases clipped from V and 0 bases from J, the junction kept 2 bases outside the gene matches. CDR3 length: 15 residues. CDR3 sequence reads: CASSQDWGGSYEQYF. The CDR3 nucleotides read TGCGCCAGCAGCCAAGATTGGGGGGGCTCCTACGAGCAGTACTTC.

The rearrangement joins TRBV5-1 to TRBJ2-3, with D perhaps TRBD2 (6 bases). The V end lost 3 bases, the J end lost 5 bases, and 13 bases lay between the germline ends. Germline assignment: CDR1 SGHRS and CDR2 YFSETQ. This CDR3 spans 14 amino acids. CDR3 nucleotide sequence: TGCGCCAGCAGCTCGGGCTGGGGGGAAGATACGCAGTATTTT. It codes for CASSSGWGEDTQYF. The whole variable domain, remainder taken from reference TRBV5-1 and TRBJ2-3, is KAGVTQTPRYLIKTRGQQVTLSCSPISGHRSVSWYQQTPGQGLQFLFEYFSETQRNKGNFPGRFSGRQFSNSRSEMNVSTLELGDSALYLCASSSGWGEDTQYFGPGTRLTVL.

V usage is TRBV5-1 and J usage is TRBJ2-1, with 7 bases fitting TRBD1. This CDR3 is built from 16 residues. Unmatched junction bases numbered 11, after V lost 4 bases and J lost 4 bases. Germline CDR1 SGHRS, CDR2 YFSETQ. The CDR3 is CASSQEGAGWYNEQFF. DNA of the CDR3: TGCGCCAGCAGCCAAGAGGGGGCAGGGTGGTACAATGAGCAGTTCTTC.

This clone is labeled as medium-sized (0.01 to 0.1%). The rearrangement uses TRBV11-2 and TRBJ2-7; possibly TRBD2 for D (6 bases). The CDR3 spans 15 residues. The germline CDR1 and CDR2 sequences are SGHAT and FQNNGV. V gave up 1 base and J gave up 4 bases, with 14 bases separating them. The CDR3 DNA follows: TGTGCCAGCAGCTTAGGGTCAGCCGCGGGATACGAGCAGTACTTC. Its protein is CASSLGSAAGYEQYF.

The chain is built from TRBV29-1 and TRBJ1-1; D not resolved. The V and J ends lost 4 bases and 0 bases respectively, with 3 bases between them. Germline CDR1 is SQVTM and CDR2 is ANQGSEA. The CDR3 is made up of 11 amino acids. As DNA, the CDR3 is TGCAGCGTTGCCGTGAACACTGAAGCTTTCTTT. Amino acids: CSVAVNTEAFF.

This clone was detected a few times. This chain connects TRBV9 to TRBJ1-3; TRBD1 matches at 7 bases. CDR1 is SGDLS and CDR2 is YYNGEE in the germline V gene. The V gene end was trimmed by 0 bases and the J gene end by 0 bases; junction bases not matched to a gene: 0. The length of the CDR3 is 15 residues. CDR3 region: CASSVGQGSGNTIYF. The CDR3 DNA sequence: TGTGCCAGCAGCGTAGGACAGGGCTCTGGAAACACCATATATTTT.

CDR3 sequence: CASSLITGELFF. The CDR3 bases are TGTGCCAGCAGCTTGATCACCGGGGAGCTGTTTTTT. V gene TRBV5-5 combines with J gene TRBJ2-2; D gene uncertain. V was shortened by 1 base and J by 4 bases, with 2 bases between the two germline ends. Germline V gives CDR1 SGHKS, CDR2 YYEKEE (reference sequence). CDR3 length equals 12 residues.

The J gene is TRBJ1-2, the V gene TRBV9, with 9 bases identical to TRBD1. The CDR3 is made up of 19 amino acids. Losses at the gene ends were 0 bases for V and 3 bases for J; bases not matched to a gene: 15. Germline CDR1 reads SGDLS; CDR2 reads YYNGEE. The chain's CDR3 is CASSVVVVMDRGLDYGYTF. The CDR3 nucleotides are TGTGCCAGCAGCGTAGTAGTCGTTATGGACAGGGGATTGGACTATGGCTACACCTTC.

In its sample, this clone was seen a few times. The J gene is TRBJ2-7, the V gene TRBV11-2; TRBD1 matches at 8 bases. V lost 3 bases, J lost 3 bases, and 7 bases stayed unmatched. The CDR3 totals 15 residues. Germline loops: CDR1 SGHAT, CDR2 FQNNGV. CDR3 nucleotides: TGTGCCAGCAGCTTCGGGACAGGAAACAGCTACGAGCAGTACTTC. As protein: CASSFGTGNSYEQYF.

The V and J genes are TRBV9 and TRBJ2-5; D might be TRBD2 (6 bases). From germline, CDR1 is SGDLS and CDR2 YYNGEE. V lost 4 bases and J 5 bases, leaving 12 bases between the germline ends. The CDR3 spans 13 residues. CDR3 DNA sequence: TGTGCCAGCAGCCCAGGAGGGTTGGAGACCCAGTACTTC. It specifies CASSPGGLETQYF.

The chain uses TRBV7-2 and TRBJ2-7; TRBD2 is a possible D gene (5 bases). V shed 0 bases and J shed 2 bases, with 11 bases lying between them. Germline CDR1 is SGHTA and CDR2 is FQGNSA. This CDR3 contains 15 residues. The CDR3 is CASSLAHGGAYEQYF. Written as DNA, the CDR3 is TGTGCCAGCAGCTTAGCTCACGGAGGAGCCTACGAGCAGTACTTC.

This clone was seen a handful of times. The genes are TRBV7-9 and TRBJ2-7; D call uncertain. This CDR3 region has 17 residues. CDR1 and CDR2 from the germline V gene are SEHNR and FQNEAQ (reference sequence). The V end was cut by 3 bases, the J end by 3 bases, with 21 bases between. CDR3 in amino acids: CASSFADGGIRVYEQYF. CDR3 nucleotides: TGTGCCAGCAGCTTTGCGGACGGTGGAATCCGAGTCTACGAGCAGTACTTC.

A few counts support this clone. The V and J genes are TRBV6-1 and TRBJ2-1, with 7 bases fitting TRBD1. V lost 6 bases and J lost 0; bases outside the gene matches: 2. The CDR3 is made up of 14 amino acids. Germline V gives CDR1 MNHNS, CDR2 SASEGT. The CDR3 region has the DNA TGTGCCAGCAGGACAGGGAGCTCCTACAATGAGCAGTTCTTC. Translating gives CASRTGSSYNEQFF.

The chain employs TRBV5-6 and TRBJ2-7; 11 positions match TRBD1. This CDR3 spans 14 amino acids. Unmatched junction bases numbered 6, after V lost 4 bases and J lost 6 bases. Germline CDR1 and CDR2: SGHDT and YYEEEE. CDR3 region: CASSPGTGGTEQYF. The CDR3 nucleotides read TGTGCCAGCAGCCCGGGGACAGGGGGAACCGAGCAGTACTTC.

This chain joins TRBV29-1 and TRBJ2-7; D is unresolved. This CDR3 contains 13 residues. Germline V CDR1 and CDR2: SQVTM, ANQGSEA. V shed 4 bases and J shed 3 bases, with 13 bases lying between them. CDR3 nucleotides: TGCAGCGTTGGGCTAGGTCAGAGCTACGAGCAGTACTTC. It encodes CSVGLGQSYEQYF.

Comments on this clone: Different DNA sequences within this sample yield the same CDR3. V is TRBV25-1 and J is TRBJ1-2; D not certain. V gave up 0 bases and J gave up 10 bases, with 6 bases separating them. The CDR3 loop spans 11 amino acids. The germline CDR1 and CDR2 sequences are MGHDK and SYGVNS. The CDR3 here is CASSEYGVYTF. CDR3 DNA sequence: TGTGCCAGCAGTGAATATGGAGTCTACACCTTC.

This chain links TRBV11-1 with TRBJ2-5, with TRBD1 identical over 8 bases. The CDR3 extends over 14 amino acids. Looked up from germline, CDR1 is SGHAT and CDR2 is FQDESV (reference sequence). J was trimmed by 4 bases and V by 5 bases; bases with no gene match: 6. CDR3 DNA: TGTGCCAGCAGCCGCCCAGGGGGCCGAGAGACCCAGTACTTC. It encodes CASSRPGGRETQYF.

This clone was seen just once. The chain uses TRBV5-6 and TRBJ1-6; D remains unclear. The CDR3 runs 18 residues. CDR1 and CDR2 (germline): SGHDT, YYEEEE. V lost 4 bases to trimming and J lost 0 bases, with 17 bases between them. The CDR3 region is CASSPPGYASSYNSPLHF. DNA for the CDR3: TGTGCCAGCAGCCCCCCTGGATATGCCAGCTCCTATAATTCACCCCTCCACTTT.

V usage is TRBV7-8 and J usage is TRBJ2-1; D is uncertain. Germline-derived CDR1 and CDR2 are SGHVS and FQNEAQ. The CDR3 extends over 13 amino acids. The ends were cut back, 1 base at V and 8 bases at J, with 9 bases in the middle. This CDR3 reads CASSLEYMDEQFF. The CDR3 bases are TGTGCCAGCAGCTTAGAGTATATGGATGAGCAGTTCTTC.

The chain uses TRBV6-1 and TRBJ2-2, with TRBD2 matching over 10 bases. The germline CDR1 and CDR2 sequences are MNHNS and SASEGT. The CDR3 covers 17 residues. V shed 4 bases, J shed 5 bases, and the junction held 10 bases outside the gene matches. The CDR3 DNA reads as TGTGCCAGCAGTGGATTTAGCGGGGGGCCGGGTACCGGGGAGCTGTTTTTT. As protein: CASSGFSGGPGTGELFF.

The genes are TRBV4-1 and TRBJ2-1, with TRBD2 matching 15 bases. V shed 4 bases and J 4 bases; nucleotides not matched to a gene: 2. Germline values: CDR1 MGHRA, CDR2 YSYEKL. The CDR3 totals 16 residues. CDR3 protein: CASSRGLAGGYNEQFF. CDR3 DNA: TGCGCCAGCAGCCGGGGACTAGCGGGGGGATACAATGAGCAGTTCTTC.

The rearrangement links TRBV18 to TRBJ1-1; D call uncertain. Trimming stripped 2 bases from V and 1 base from J, with 8 bases between. Germline V gene lookup returns CDR1 KGHSH and CDR2 LQKENI. CDR3 length: 14 residues. CDR3 nucleotides: TGTGCCAGCTCACCAGGGTGGGGGAACACTGAAGCTTTCTTT. Amino acids: CASSPGWGNTEAFF.